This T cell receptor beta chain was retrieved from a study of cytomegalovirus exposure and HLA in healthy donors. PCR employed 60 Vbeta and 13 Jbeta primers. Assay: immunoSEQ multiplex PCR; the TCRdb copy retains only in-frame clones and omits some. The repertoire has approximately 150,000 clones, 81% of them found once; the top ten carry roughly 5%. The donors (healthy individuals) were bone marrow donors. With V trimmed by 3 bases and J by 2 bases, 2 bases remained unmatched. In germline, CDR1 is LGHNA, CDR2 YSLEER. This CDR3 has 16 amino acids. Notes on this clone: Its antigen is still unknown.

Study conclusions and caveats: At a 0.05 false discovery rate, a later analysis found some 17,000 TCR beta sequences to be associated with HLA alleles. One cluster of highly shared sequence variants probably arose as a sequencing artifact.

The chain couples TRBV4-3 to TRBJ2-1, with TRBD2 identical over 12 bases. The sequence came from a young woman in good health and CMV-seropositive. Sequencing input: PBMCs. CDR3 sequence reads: CASSQLAGGTYNEQFF. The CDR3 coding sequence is TGCGCCAGCAGCCAGCTAGCGGGGGGGACCTACAATGAGCAGTTCTTC.